What follows is one T cell receptor beta chain and its context. V was clipped by 6 bases and J by 4 bases; unmatched bases: 5. From germline, CDR1 is MDHEN and CDR2 SYDVKM. This CDR3 is 13 amino acids long. The data are from a study of control samples from healthy donors and cancer patients. Generated by immunoSEQ multiplex PCR, the TCRdb table keeps only in-frame clones and is missing some. The data show approximately 150,000 clones, 75% to 95% seen once. The sequenced sample consisted of blood. The sequence derives from a woman aged 40 to 55 in good health. The chain is built from TRBV28 and TRBJ1-1; 7 nucleotides line up with TRBD1. The CDR3: CASSSGTVTEAFF. CDR3 in DNA: TGTGCCAGCAGCTCCGGGACAGTCACTGAAGCTTTCTTT.